This TCR beta chain came from a study of CD8 T cells in Susac syndrome (dated by TCRdb to the late 2010s). Notes on the research overall: Whether CD8+ T cell activation and differentiation in Susac syndrome was antigen driven was tested using repertoire sequencing.

On this clonotype: Its target antigen remains unknown. Base qualities are missing; no much larger clone stands one base away.

Counted from cysteine to phenylalanine, this CDR3 has 12 amino acids. CDR3 DNA only is kept here, 36 bases in frame from base 1. High-throughput TCR beta sequencing profiled peripheral blood CD8+ and CD4+ T cells from healthy donors, Susac syndrome patients and multiple sclerosis patients. Healthy donors were included as age- and sex-matched controls. Bulk CD8+ and CD4+ T cells were purified by magnetic negative isolation, while CD8+ TEMRA cells were enriched using FACS. Blood was drawn into EDTA tubes, processed within 24 hours, and PBMCs were isolated by density gradient centrifugation. PBMCs destined for TCR sequencing were cryopreserved in liquid nitrogen and later thawed in a 37 °C water bath. A purity of at least 90% was achieved for sorted or isolated CD4+, CD8+ and CD8+ TEMRA cells. Results and caveats for the whole study, not just this receptor: The number of individuals in the TCR sequencing and HLA analysis was acknowledged as relatively small.

RNA was extracted using the RNeasy kit, and about 0.45 to 1 ug of the RNA was reverse transcribed with random hexamers. The immunoSEQ multiplex PCR assay, which covers 54 Vbeta and 13 Jbeta segments, was used to amplify TCR beta CDR3 regions. To correct PCR amplification bias, a synthetic template baseline was used for both primer optimization and computational correction. The original pipeline was this. Reads were annotated to V, D and J genes according to IMGT and were analyzed with immunoSEQ Analyzer, with only productive sequences retained. Clonality was calculated as one minus the Shannon entropy normalized by log2 of the number of productive unique sequences. For each patient and control, public and private clones were evaluated within the 100 most prevalent clones. Clones were defined as Susac-specific when absent from the healthy and MS cohorts, from about 1,100 published viral clones and from other ImmuneACCESS disease sequences. TCRdb trimmed the raw reads at Q25, called clones with MiXCR and kept productive beta chains. Under each unique CDR3 protein, matching rows form one entry showing the most common genes and DNA. The V and J calls shown here were made by TCRdb, not taken from the authors' results. This sample comprises roughly 110,000 distinct CDR3 sequences, about 93% of them detected only once. The leading ten clones occupy around 0.15% of the sample.

Sequencing input: CD4+ T cells from PBMCs. The chain couples TRBV12-2 to TRBJ2-4. TRBV12-2 is a recognized pseudogene. The clonotype originates from a human donor in good health. DNA sequence: TGTGCAAGTCGCTTTTTTGAAAACATTCAGTACTTC. Translated, this is CASRFFENIQYF.